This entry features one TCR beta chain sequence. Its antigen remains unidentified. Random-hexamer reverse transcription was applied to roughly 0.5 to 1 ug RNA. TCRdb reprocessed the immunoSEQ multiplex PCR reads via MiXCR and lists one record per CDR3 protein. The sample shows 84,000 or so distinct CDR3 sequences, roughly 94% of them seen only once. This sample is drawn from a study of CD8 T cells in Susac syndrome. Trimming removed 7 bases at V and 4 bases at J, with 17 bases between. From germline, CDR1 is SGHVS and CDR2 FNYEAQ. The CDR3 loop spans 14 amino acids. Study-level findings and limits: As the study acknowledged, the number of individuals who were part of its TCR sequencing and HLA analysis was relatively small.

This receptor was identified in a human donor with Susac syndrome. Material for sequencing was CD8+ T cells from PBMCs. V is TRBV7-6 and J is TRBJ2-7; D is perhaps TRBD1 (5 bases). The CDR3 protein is CASTLSQGSYEQYF. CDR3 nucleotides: TGTGCCAGCACCCTATCCCAGGGTTCTTACGAGCAGTACTTC.